This T cell receptor (beta chain) came from a study of T and B cells in COVID-19 patients. Study as a whole: Peripheral blood came from COVID-19 patients with active infection or after recovery.

Multiplex PCR with BIOMED2 TRB-A/B primer pools amplified TRB rearrangements. TCRdb called the multiplex PCR reads again in MiXCR, with one record for every CDR3 protein. The sample lists 3,000 to 4,000 distinct CDR3 sequences; 28% were seen once. Study-wide results and limits: Exclusive to the recovered cohort were 2,331 TCR clusters, 30 to 40 of them with low generation probability. Patients with COVID-19 reportedly showed strongly skewed T cell receptor beta variable and joining gene usage.

As concerns this clonotype: Its specificity is not known. A much larger clone differs from this one at a single base, so this may be a read error.

V trimming: 5 bases; J trimming: 9 bases; junction bases outside the gene matches: 7. Germline loops: CDR1 LNHDA, CDR2 SQIVND (reference sequence). CDR3 length: 14 residues. Each TRB amplification used roughly 220-550 ng of genomic DNA from blood. This sequence was found in a human donor with active COVID-19. The donor label of this sample is uncertain. The sample comprised blood. V usage is TRBV19 and J usage is TRBJ2-2; TRBD1 aligns across 9 bases. CDR3 loop: CASSWGQGSWELFF. CDR3 nucleotides: TGTGCCAGTAGTTGGGGACAGGGTTCCTGGGAGCTGTTTTTT.